These T cell receptor beta chains were read from a single sample in a study of memory CD4+ T cells and cytomegalovirus serostatus. Sequencing was performed with immunoSEQ multiplex PCR; in TCRdb, only in-frame clones are kept and a portion is missing. The data contain around 38,000 clones, about 82% of them singletons. The specimen sequenced was memory CD4+ T cells from blood. The receptor source for this set is an adult in good health and CMV-seronegative. CDR3s include the opening cysteine and the closing phenylalanine or tryptophan. Fields, in order: D gene, V gene, clone size, J gene, CDR3 protein, CDR3 DNA. The D gene is left open where the match is weak. Size tells how often a clone was seen (once, few, many) or the class of an expanded clone, and some rows leave it out.

>-|TRBV18|-|TRBJ2-5
CASSPGQRQETQYF
TGTGCCAGCTCACCGGGGCAGCGCCAAGAGACCCAGTACTTC
>TRBD1|TRBV28|-|TRBJ1-2
CASKRIGTGWGYGYTF
TGTGCCAGCAAACGAATCGGGACAGGGTGGGGCTATGGCTACACCTTC
>TRBD2|TRBV4-2|-|TRBJ2-7
CASSRFLAGAYEQYF
TGTGCCAGCAGCCGCTTCTTAGCGGGAGCCTACGAGCAGTACTTC
>TRBD1|TRBV28|few|TRBJ1-2
CASRQGQESYTF
TGTGCCAGCAGACAGGGACAGGAGAGCTACACCTTC
>-|TRBV5-1|-|TRBJ2-2
CASNRDGTGELFF
TGCGCCAGCAACCGGGATGGAACCGGGGAGCTGTTTTTT
>TRBD1|TRBV15|-|TRBJ2-7
CATSRDSGRGITYEQYF
TGTGCCACCAGCAGAGATTCCGGCAGGGGGATTACCTACGAGCAGTACTTC
>TRBD2|TRBV7-2|-|TRBJ2-7
CASSLNPPLAGSSYEQYF
TGTGCCAGCAGCCTAAATCCCCCACTAGCGGGTTCGTCCTACGAGCAGTACTTC
>-|TRBV7-2|-|TRBJ1-1
CASSGRVNTEAFF
TGTGCCAGCAGCGGCAGGGTTAACACTGAAGCTTTCTTT
>TRBD2|TRBV9|-|TRBJ2-3
CASSATSGKDTQYF
TGTGCCAGCAGCGCGACTAGCGGGAAAGATACGCAGTATTTT
>TRBD1|TRBV28|-|TRBJ2-3
CASRGVRGLRDTQYF
TGTGCCAGCAGGGGGGTGAGGGGGCTCAGAGATACGCAGTATTTT
>-|TRBV5-4|-|TRBJ1-2
CASSLRGGDYGYTF
TGTGCCAGCAGCTTGAGAGGGGGGGACTATGGCTACACCTTC
>-|TRBV4-2|-|TRBJ2-5
CASSQGTYQETQYF
TGTGCCAGCAGCCAGGGGACCTACCAAGAGACCCAGTACTTC
>-|TRBV30|-|TRBJ1-1
CAWDRGKNTEAFF
TGTGCCTGGGACCGGGGGAAGAACACTGAAGCTTTCTTT
>-|TRBV7-9|-|TRBJ1-2
CASSLGRGNGYTF
TGTGCCAGCAGCCTAGGGAGGGGAAACGGCTACACCTTC
>-|TRBV11-2|-|TRBJ2-1
CASSSRRGTLHNNEQFF
TGTGCCAGCAGCTCCCGTAGGGGGACTCTACACAACAATGAGCAGTTCTTC
>-|TRBV7-8|-|TRBJ1-1
CASRPAMYRVNTEAFF
TGTGCCAGCAGGCCCGCGATGTACAGGGTGAACACTGAAGCTTTCTTT
>TRBD2|TRBV5-1|-|TRBJ2-7
CASSGRTSGVSYEQYF
TGCGCCAGCAGCGGGAGGACTAGCGGGGTCTCCTACGAGCAGTACTTC
>TRBD1|TRBV28|few|TRBJ1-1
CASSPIGGQGGGTEAFF
TGTGCCAGCAGTCCCATCGGGGGACAGGGGGGTGGGACTGAAGCTTTCTTT
>-|TRBV5-1|few|TRBJ2-2
CASSSAGLYTGELFF
TGCGCCAGCAGCTCAGCGGGCCTCTACACCGGGGAGCTGTTTTTT
>-|TRBV11-3|-|TRBJ2-7
CASSLGGAAHEQYF
TGTGCCAGCAGCTTAGGGGGAGCAGCCCACGAGCAGTACTTC
>-|TRBV30|-|TRBJ1-1
CAWSAGGLVTEAFF
TGTGCCTGGAGTGCTGGGGGCCTGGTCACTGAAGCTTTCTTT
>-|TRBV11-2|-|TRBJ1-5
CASSLGMGQPQHF
TGTGCCAGCAGCTTAGGGATGGGGCAGCCCCAGCATTTT
>-|TRBV28|-|TRBJ2-7
CASSRPGAIYEQYF
TGTGCCAGCAGCCGCCCGGGGGCGATCTACGAGCAGTACTTC
>TRBD1|TRBV7-9|-|TRBJ1-1
CASSLTGGESTEAFF
TGTGCCAGCAGCTTAACAGGGGGAGAAAGCACTGAAGCTTTCTTT
>-|TRBV10-1|-|TRBJ1-5
CASSESEGSNQPQHF
TGCGCCAGCAGTGAAAGTGAAGGGAGCAATCAGCCCCAGCATTTT
>TRBD2|TRBV11-2|-|TRBJ2-1
CASRKIAGTYNEQFF
TGTGCCAGCCGCAAGATAGCGGGGACCTACAATGAGCAGTTCTTC
>-|TRBV11-2|few|TRBJ2-7
CASSNPTGREQYF
TGTGCCAGCAGCAATCCGACAGGCCGAGAGCAGTACTTC
>TRBD1|TRBV6-5|few|TRBJ2-1
CASMGTVGLGEQFF
TGTGCCAGCATGGGGACAGTGGGCCTAGGAGAGCAGTTCTTC
>-|TRBV7-3|-|TRBJ2-1
CASSFGTAGEQFF
TGTGCCAGCAGCTTCGGGACCGCCGGTGAGCAGTTCTTC
>-|TRBV7-2|once|TRBJ1-2
CASSLNLDSYYGYTF
TGTGCCAGCAGCTTAAATCTGGACTCCTACTATGGCTACACCTTC
>TRBD2|TRBV9|-|TRBJ2-3
CASSVAGLAGTDTQYF
TGTGCCAGCAGCGTGGCGGGACTAGCGGGAACAGATACGCAGTATTTT
>-|TRBV5-1|-|TRBJ2-5
CASSLAFGKETQYF
TGCGCCAGCAGCTTGGCCTTTGGAAAAGAGACCCAGTACTTC
>-|TRBV18|once|TRBJ2-3
CASSPRHSSTDTQYF
TGTGCCAGCTCACCAAGGCACTCTAGCACAGATACGCAGTATTTT
>TRBD2|TRBV4-2|few|TRBJ2-7
CASSQEVAGRYEQYF
TGTGCCAGCAGCCAAGAGGTAGCGGGACGTTACGAGCAGTACTTC
>TRBD1|TRBV28|-|TRBJ1-5
CASSSGQGGQPQHF
TGTGCCAGCAGCTCGGGACAGGGGGGACAGCCCCAGCATTTT
>-|TRBV2|few|TRBJ1-3
CASSEARQGNTIYF
TGTGCCAGCAGTGAAGCAAGGCAGGGAAACACCATATATTTT
>-|TRBV5-4|-|TRBJ2-2
CASSFRGYTGELFF
TGTGCCAGCAGCTTTCGGGGGTATACCGGGGAGCTGTTTTTT
>-|TRBV28|-|TRBJ2-1
CASSLGSPWLVFNEQFF
TGTGCCAGCAGTTTAGGCTCCCCTTGGCTAGTGTTCAATGAGCAGTTCTTC
>-|TRBV30|-|TRBJ2-7
CAWSALGVREQYF
TGTGCCTGGAGTGCTCTAGGGGTACGCGAGCAGTACTTC
>TRBD2|TRBV4-3|-|TRBJ2-3
CASSLELAGADTQYF
TGCGCCAGCAGCCTAGAACTAGCGGGAGCAGATACGCAGTATTTT
>-|TRBV5-6|few|TRBJ2-3
CASSLQSTDTQYF
TGTGCCAGCAGCTTACAGAGCACAGATACGCAGTATTTT
>TRBD1|TRBV25-1|-|TRBJ2-7
CATNPGTGYIHEQYF
TGTGCCACCAACCCCGGGACAGGATACATCCACGAGCAGTACTTC
>TRBD2|TRBV28|once|TRBJ2-1
CASWDPRGLVGNNEQFF
TGTGCCAGCTGGGACCCGCGGGGACTAGTGGGAAACAATGAGCAGTTCTTC
>TRBD1|TRBV19|-|TRBJ2-5
CASSTGRQGAGETQYF
TGTGCCAGTAGTACTGGGAGACAGGGGGCCGGAGAGACCCAGTACTTC
>TRBD2|TRBV7-3|-|TRBJ2-3
CASSLRGRYTDTQYF
TGTGCCAGCAGCTTACGCGGGAGGTACACAGATACGCAGTATTTT